These T cell receptor beta chains were read from a single sample in a study of blood T cell repertoires in COVID-19. TCRdb keeps only in-frame clones here, not all; method: immunoSEQ multiplex PCR. The sample carries tens of thousands of clones, approximately 85% recorded once. The sample comprised peripheral blood. The receptor set was obtained from a human donor in a cohort sampled during active COVID-19. CDR3s include the opening cysteine and the closing phenylalanine or tryptophan. The order of the fields is V gene, clone size, J gene, D gene, CDR3 DNA, CDR3 protein. D genes are given only for firm matches. Clone size, where shown, is once, few, many, or a class for clones that have expanded.

TRBV7-9	-	TRBJ1-4	TRBD1	TGTGCCAGCAGCTTCGGACAGGGGGCTGAAAAACTGTTTTTT	CASSFGQGAEKLFF
TRBV5-1	-	TRBJ2-7	TRBD1	TGCGCCAGCAGCTTGGGGACAGGGGAAAACGAGCAGTACTTC	CASSLGTGENEQYF
TRBV21-1	-	TRBJ2-5	-	TGTGCCAGCAGCAATATGACAGGAACGGTGGAGACCCAGTACTTC	CASSNMTGTVETQYF
TRBV4-2	-	TRBJ1-1	-	TGTGCCAGCAGCCAAGCCCCCGGCGGCATGAACACTGAAGCTTTCTTT	CASSQAPGGMNTEAFF
TRBV5-1	-	TRBJ2-5	-	TGCGCCAGCAGCACGGACAGCACCCTCCAAGAGACCCAGTACTTC	CASSTDSTLQETQYF
TRBV5-1	-	TRBJ2-2	-	TGCGCCAGCAGCTTAGACAGGCCATCGAACACCGGGGAGCTGTTTTTT	CASSLDRPSNTGELFF
TRBV11-1	medium-sized	TRBJ2-7	-	TGTGCCAGCAGCTTAAGATACAACTACGAGCAGTACTTC	CASSLRYNYEQYF
TRBV29-1	-	TRBJ1-2	TRBD1	TGCAGCGTTGGGACAGGCGAAACACGGGGAGGCTACACCTTC	CSVGTGETRGGYTF
TRBV7-9	-	TRBJ1-4	-	TGTGCCAGCAGCGTTGCGGGGGCGGGTAATGAAAAACTGTTTTTT	CASSVAGAGNEKLFF
TRBV3-1/TRBV3-2	-	TRBJ2-7	-	TGTGCCAGCAGCCAAGCGGTACAGAAACTGTACTTC	CASSQAVQKLYF
TRBV7-2	-	TRBJ1-6	-	TGTGCCAGCAGCGAGATCCGGGACATCAGCCTACTTCATAATTCACCCCTCCACTTT	CASSEIRDISLLHNSPLHF
TRBV28	-	TRBJ2-1	-	TGTGCCAGCAGTTTATCGACTTACAATGAGCAGTTCTTC	CASSLSTYNEQFF
TRBV7-2	-	TRBJ2-5	TRBD2	TGTGCCAGCAGCCTCTCAGCAGCGGGGGGGCAAGAGACCCAGTACTTC	CASSLSAAGGQETQYF
TRBV5-1	-	TRBJ1-5	TRBD1	TGCGCCAGCAGCTTGCTGGACAGGGAGGGGCCAAATCAGCCCCAGCATTTT	CASSLLDREGPNQPQHF
TRBV28	-	TRBJ2-3	TRBD1	TGTGCCAGCAGCGCTGGGACAGGGGGGACAGATACGCAGTATTTT	CASSAGTGGTDTQYF
TRBV27	-	TRBJ1-4	-	TGTGCCAGCAGTTCCAGCCAGACTCTGGAAAAACTGTTTTTT	CASSSSQTLEKLFF
TRBV11-2	medium-sized	TRBJ2-7	-	TGTGCCAGCAGCTGGGGCGACGAGCAGTACTTC	CASSWGDEQYF
TRBV19	few	TRBJ1-2	-	TGTGCCAGTAGTATAGATCCCCCCAGACTTGGCTACACCTTC	CASSIDPPRLGYTF
TRBV19	-	TRBJ2-2	TRBD1	TGTGCCACCGGGGACAGGGCGACCGGGGAGCTGTTTTTT	CATGDRATGELFF
TRBV27	-	TRBJ1-5	-	TGTGCCAGCAGTTTATCGCGAGGAATTGCTCAGCCCCAGCATTTT	CASSLSRGIAQPQHF
TRBV12-3/TRBV12-4	-	TRBJ2-7	-	TGTGCCAGCACCCCCCAGTTTACCTACGAGCAGTACTTC	CASTPQFTYEQYF
TRBV2	-	TRBJ1-5	TRBD1	TGTGCCAGCAGTGGTGGGACAGGAGCTCAGCCCCAGCATTTT	CASSGGTGAQPQHF
TRBV5-1	-	TRBJ1-2	TRBD1	TGCGCCAGCAGCATACAGGGGGCGCAAGCTAACTATGGCTACACCTTC	CASSIQGAQANYGYTF
TRBV4-1	-	TRBJ1-4	-	TGCGCCAGCAGCCAACAATCTGGGGCACGAGCGGAAAAACTGTTTTTT	CASSQQSGARAEKLFF
TRBV5-1	-	TRBJ1-1	-	TGCGCCAGCAGCTTGGGACAGATAGTTATGAACACTGAAGCTTTCTTT	CASSLGQIVMNTEAFF
TRBV19	-	TRBJ2-1	TRBD2	TGTGCCAGTAGTAGCCTAGCGGGGTACAATGAGCAGTTCTTC	CASSSLAGYNEQFF
TRBV5-4	once	TRBJ1-1	TRBD1	TGTGCCAGCAGCCAAGACAGGGGTTTCGGGACTGAAGCTTTCTTT	CASSQDRGFGTEAFF
TRBV5-1	-	TRBJ2-1	-	TGCGCCAGCAGCCCGACGGGGGGCGCTTACAATGAGCAGTTCTTC	CASSPTGGAYNEQFF
TRBV29-1	once	TRBJ1-2	-	TGCAGCGTTGAGGTCGGGGGAAAAGGTGGCTACACCTTC	CSVEVGGKGGYTF
TRBV6-5	-	TRBJ2-1	TRBD2	TGTGCCAGCAGTTCCGGGACTATAATTTACAATGAGCAGTTCTTC	CASSSGTIIYNEQFF
TRBV27	once	TRBJ2-5	-	TGTGCCAGCAGCACAGGAAGGCACCAAGAGACCCAGTACTTC	CASSTGRHQETQYF
TRBV18	-	TRBJ2-1	-	TGTGCCAGCTCACCACAACGGGGGACGGACGGTAATGAGCAGTTCTTC	CASSPQRGTDGNEQFF
TRBV5-1	-	TRBJ2-3	TRBD2	TGCGCCAGCAGCTTGGGTCTAGCGGCACCCGGTACGCAGTATTTT	CASSLGLAAPGTQYF
TRBV5-8	-	TRBJ1-2	TRBD1	TGTGCCAGCGCCCTATACCGGGACAGGGGACCCCGGTACACCTTC	CASALYRDRGPRYTF
TRBV5-8	-	TRBJ2-1	-	TGTGCCAGCAGTCGGTCGGGAAAATCGATCGATGAGCAGTTCTTC	CASSRSGKSIDEQFF